The entry below gives a single T cell receptor (beta chain) sequence along with its context. Antigen unknown. The sample belongs to a study of cytomegalovirus exposure and HLA in healthy donors. Background on the study: The approximately 110 validation repertoires used a platform that matched the one used for the 500 to 700 first-cohort repertoires, as a later analysis reported.

General observations from the study: Rarity marked most TCR sequences, yet some public TCRs occurred in many donors. Reports indicated that the classifier achieved high specificity and sensitivity in diagnosing cytomegalovirus status. Cytomegalovirus-associated status was assigned to 150 or so TCR beta chains.

Sequencing used immunoSEQ multiplex PCR; TCRdb keeps in-frame clones, though not all of them. The sample consists of roughly 60,000 clones, approximately 90% of them appearing once. The CDR3 extends over 17 amino acids. V was pared by 6 bases and J by 2 bases, with 22 bases between. Germline V gives CDR1 MNHNS, CDR2 SASEGT. J is TRBJ2-5 and V is TRBV6-1, with D maybe TRBD2 (5 bases). This clonotype was sampled from a woman younger than 35 in good health and CMV-seronegative. Sequencing was done on a sample of PBMCs. The CDR3 spells CASSEIRFSREQETQYF. In DNA, the CDR3 is TGTGCCAGCAGCGAAATACGGTTTTCGAGGGAGCAAGAGACCCAGTACTTC.